This T cell receptor beta chain came from a study of early T cells in non-severe SARS-CoV-2 infection. Study-wide background: Chains were unpaired, as sequencing was done on bulk RNA from unsorted whole blood.

CDR3 size: 14 residues. V shed 2 bases and J shed 8 bases, with 16 bases lying between them. Germline V gene sequence: CDR1 DFQATT, CDR2 SNEGSKA (reference sequence). Tagging with unique molecular identifiers was applied to individual cDNA molecules. TCRdb ran MiXCR on the 5' RACE reads and lists one entry per CDR3 protein. This table has 55,000 to 75,000 distinct CDR3 sequences, roughly 7.7% appearing once. Sample: whole blood. The chain is built from TRBV20-1 and TRBJ2-4, with D maybe TRBD2 (6 bases). The clonotype was recovered from an adult who was a healthcare worker with PCR-confirmed SARS-CoV-2 infection or an uninfected control (not recorded which). As DNA, the CDR3 is TGCAGTGCTAGATTCACCGGAGGGTACGACATTCAGTACTTC. As protein: CSARFTGGYDIQYF.